This section outlines one TCR beta chain sequence together with its context. Some clones are missing from TCRdb's copy, which holds only in-frame ones; the method was immunoSEQ multiplex PCR. The sample holds fewer than 300,000 clones, 90% to 95% seen once. This specimen comes from a study of blood T cell repertoires in COVID-19. The CDR3 has 17 residues. V shed 5 bases and J shed 0 bases, with 16 bases lying between them. Germline CDR1 and CDR2: SGHTA and FQGTGA. Sequencing was carried out using peripheral blood. The receptor's source is a woman younger than 45 with COVID-19, enrolled during active disease. V gene TRBV7-3 combines with J gene TRBJ2-2; TRBD1 might be the D (6 bases). The CDR3 bases are TGTGCCAGCAGCCCTACAGGGTCAAGCGCGAACACCGGGGAGCTGTTTTTT. This gives the protein CASSPTGSSANTGELFF.